The clone carrying this T cell receptor beta chain was seen a handful of times. The antigen remains undetermined. This entry comes from a study of cytomegalovirus exposure and HLA in healthy donors. Study-level findings and limits: Researchers counted around 180 TCR beta chains as cytomegalovirus-associated.

This CDR3 is 14 amino acids long. PCR employed 60 Vbeta and 13 Jbeta primers. TCRdb's copy holds only in-frame clones and misses some; the assay was immunoSEQ multiplex PCR. This sample carries more than 150,000 clones, approximately 80% of them seen once, and the ten largest clones take around 1.6%. The source is a man aged 18 to 30 in good health and CMV-seronegative. This chain uses TRBV21-1 with TRBJ2-3; TRBD1 reflects the table's D call only, with no check against the DNA. TRBV21-1 is labeled a pseudogene. The specimen sequenced was PBMCs. The CDR3 loop is CAGGWTGRTDTQYF. In DNA, the CDR3 is TGTGCCGGGGGGTGGACAGGCCGCACAGATACGCAGTATTTT.